This is a list of T cell receptor beta chains from one sample in a study of blood T cell repertoires in COVID-19. Assay used: immunoSEQ multiplex PCR; TCRdb lists only in-frame clones, some missing. The sample holds around 160,000 clones, about four fifths seen once. Input material: peripheral blood. Every receptor here comes from a woman of 80 years or more with acute or convalescent COVID-19. Each CDR3 is given with its conserved first and last residue. A D gene is named only where the DNA matches it firmly. Some rows have no size entry. The others give once, few or many, or a class for an expanded clone.

TRBD1	TRBV19	NA	TRBJ1-2	TGTGCCAGTAGTGTCCCGGGACAGGAGGGGACCTATGGCTACACCTTC	CASSVPGQEGTYGYTF
NA	TRBV11-2	NA	TRBJ1-2	TGTGCCAGCAGCTTAATCAAAGGGGTTGGGAATAGGGGCTACACCTTC	CASSLIKGVGNRGYTF
NA	TRBV2	NA	TRBJ1-1	TGTGCCAGCAGTCTGGACTCGAACACTGAAGCTTTCTTT	CASSLDSNTEAFF
TRBD2	TRBV4-2	NA	TRBJ2-1	TGTGCCAGCAGCCAAGAGGGGGGGGTTGCCCATGAGCAGTTCTTC	CASSQEGGVAHEQFF
NA	TRBV27	NA	TRBJ1-5	TGTGCCAGCAGTTTTAGTCCTTATAGCAATCAGCCCCAGCATTTT	CASSFSPYSNQPQHF
NA	TRBV6-6	few	TRBJ2-1	TGTGCCAGCAGTTTGGACTCGCCCCTGCAGTTCTTC	CASSLDSPLQFF
NA	TRBV19	few	TRBJ2-1	TGTGCCAGTAGTATGAAGGTTTATACAGGGGGGGGTGGAAATGAGCAGTTCTTC	CASSMKVYTGGGGNEQFF
NA	TRBV7-9	NA	TRBJ1-6	TGTGCCAGCAGCTTAGTAGGGAGCAGTTCACCCCTCCACTTT	CASSLVGSSSPLHF
TRBD2	TRBV6-5	NA	TRBJ2-5	TGTGCCAGCAGTTACTCGCTAGCGGGAACAGAGACCCAGTACTTC	CASSYSLAGTETQYF
TRBD1	TRBV7-9	NA	TRBJ1-5	TGTGCCAGCAGCCAACACAGGGGGTACGGTCTCGGGGTTGGTCAGCCCCAGCATTTT	CASSQHRGYGLGVGQPQHF
NA	TRBV7-9	NA	TRBJ2-7	TGTGCCAGCAGCTTTCCCACAACAGGCTCCTACGAGCAGTACTTC	CASSFPTTGSYEQYF
TRBD1	TRBV5-1	NA	TRBJ1-1	TGCGCCAGCAGTTCGGGACAGGGGAACACTGAAGCTTTCTTT	CASSSGQGNTEAFF
NA	TRBV5-1	NA	TRBJ1-6	TGCGCCAGCAGCTCGAGCTCCTATAATTCACCCCTCCACTTT	CASSSSSYNSPLHF
NA	TRBV5-6	NA	TRBJ2-7	TGTGCCAGCAGCCGGCGACAGGCAGACCGCTACGAGCAGTACTTC	CASSRRQADRYEQYF
NA	TRBV10-1	NA	TRBJ1-1	TGCGCCAGCAGTGCGACAGCTAACACTGAAGCTTTCTTT	CASSATANTEAFF
TRBD2	TRBV5-5	NA	TRBJ2-3	TGTGCCAGCAGCTCTGTCATGGGACTAGCGGGGGGCCGACGCCTAATTACGCAGTATTTT	CASSSVMGLAGGRRLITQYF
NA	TRBV6-5	NA	TRBJ1-4	TGTGCCAGCAGTCCCGGAGGGGCTAATGAAAAACTGTTTTTT	CASSPGGANEKLFF
NA	TRBV28	NA	TRBJ2-1	TGTGCCAGCAGTTCAGGGGGGACCCTCAATGAGCAGTTCTTC	CASSSGGTLNEQFF
TRBD1	TRBV7-9	NA	TRBJ1-3	TGTGCCAGCAGCTTCAGGGGGTTTGGAAACACCATATATTTT	CASSFRGFGNTIYF
NA	TRBV11-2	NA	TRBJ2-3	TGTGCCAGCAGCTTTGGGGGGAGGTTAGATACGCAGTATTTT	CASSFGGRLDTQYF
NA	TRBV3-1/TRBV3-2	NA	TRBJ1-1	TGTGCCAGCAGCCAAGAATGGGCTGGGGCTTTCTTT	CASSQEWAGAFF
NA	TRBV6-5	NA	TRBJ2-1	TGTGCCAGCACCTCGGTGGGAGTCTCCTACAATGAGCAGTTCTTC	CASTSVGVSYNEQFF
NA	TRBV18	NA	TRBJ2-7	TGTGCCAGCTCACCACCGCAGGGGAACTACGAGCAGTACTTC	CASSPPQGNYEQYF
NA	TRBV6-5	once	TRBJ2-2	TGTGCCAGCACCCGAGACTTCACCGGGGAGCTGTTTTTT	CASTRDFTGELFF
TRBD1	TRBV7-2	NA	TRBJ2-5	TGTGCCAGAAAAGGGACAGGTCCTGAGCAGACCCAGTACTTC	CARKGTGPEQTQYF
NA	TRBV18	NA	TRBJ1-2	TGTGCCAGCTCACCCCTGGATCGGGTTGGCTACACCTTC	CASSPLDRVGYTF
TRBD1	TRBV2	NA	TRBJ2-1	TGTGCCAGCAGTCTGGACAGGGGAGGCTACAATGAGCAGTTCTTC	CASSLDRGGYNEQFF
NA	TRBV6-5	NA	TRBJ1-1	TGTGCCAGCAGACTCGGACAGATGAACACTGAAGCTTTCTTT	CASRLGQMNTEAFF
NA	TRBV2	NA	TRBJ1-1	TGTGCCAGCAGTGAATGGGGCGGGGCGAGGGGCACTGAAGCTTTCTTT	CASSEWGGARGTEAFF
NA	TRBV6-6	few	TRBJ1-6	TGTGCCAGCAGACAGGACACAATGACACCCCTCCACTTT	CASRQDTMTPLHF
NA	TRBV5-5	NA	TRBJ2-1	TGTGCCAGCAGCTTGACTAGCAGTACCGATGAGCAGTTCTTC	CASSLTSSTDEQFF
NA	TRBV6-5	NA	TRBJ2-5	TGTGCCAGCAGGGCGGAAGGGCGGGTTCTGATGGCCCAGTACTTC	CASRAEGRVLMAQYF